One and the same sample provided the 29 T cell receptor beta chains below, sequenced in a study of vaccination effects on CD4 cells after COVID-19. Data came from immunoSEQ multiplex PCR; TCRdb stores just in-frame clones and leaves some out. The sample contains tens of thousands of clones, about 81% of which appear only once. Under the ViraFEST assay, PBMC were stimulated with viral peptide pools so that antigen-specific CD4+ T cells expanded. Sequencing was performed afterwards. Following culture for approximately 11 days, CD4+ T cells were isolated. Everyone in the study got two shots of either the BNT162b2 or mRNA-1273 vaccine. No antigen has been assigned to these receptors. The starting material was CD4+ T cells from PBMCs cultured with HCoV-229E spike peptides, obtained after COVID-19 vaccination. The receptors here all came from a human donor who received a COVID-19 vaccine.

This clone was detected only once. The CDR3, as DNA: TGTGCCAGCAGCTTGTTTACGGGGGCAGGCGGGGAGCTGTTTTTT. Translation: CASSLFTGAGGELFF. The J gene is TRBJ2-2, the V gene TRBV7-9; the D call may be TRBD1 or TRBD2 (6 bases each). V gave up 3 bases and J gave up 7 bases, with 15 bases separating them. The length of the CDR3 is 15 residues. Germline CDR1 SEHNR, CDR2 FQNEAQ (reference sequence).

The V and J genes are TRBV9 and TRBJ1-1; D perhaps matches TRBD1 (5 bases). From germline, CDR1 is SGDLS and CDR2 YYNGEE. This CDR3 has 13 residues. V lost 2 bases and J 6 bases, leaving 11 bases between the germline ends. The CDR3, as DNA: TGTGCCAGCAGCGTCGTGGGGGGTCCTGAAGCTTTCTTT. Translation: CASSVVGGPEAFF.

This clone has only a few counts. The sample contains more than one DNA sequence encoding this CDR3. J is TRBJ1-4 and V is TRBV28; D gene uncertain. The germline CDR1 and CDR2 sequences are MDHEN and SYDVKM. The CDR3 covers 11 residues. Trimming removed 3 bases at V and 8 bases at J, with 4 bases between. The CDR3 sequence is CASSFREKLFF. In DNA, the CDR3 is TGTGCCAGCAGTTTTCGGGAAAAACTGTTTTTT.

V is TRBV18 and J is TRBJ1-5; D uncertain. The CDR3 consists of 13 residues. Per the germline V gene, CDR1 is KGHSH and CDR2 is LQKENI. With 3 bases removed from V and 4 bases from J, the gap between germline ends came to 7 bases. The CDR3 reads CASSPGVNQPQHF. The CDR3 bases are TGTGCCAGCTCACCGGGAGTTAATCAGCCCCAGCATTTT.

In this sample, this clone turned up once. J is TRBJ2-3 and V is TRBV29-1; a weak D match, TRBD1 (5 bases). Trimming took off 4 bases at V and 0 bases at J, with 5 bases between the two ends. CDR1 SQVTM and CDR2 ANQGSEA come from the germline V gene. The CDR3 covers 12 residues. CDR3 sequence (DNA): TGCAGCGTTGGACAGAGCACAGATACGCAGTATTTT. This gives the protein CSVGQSTDTQYF.

J is TRBJ1-1 and V is TRBV7-9; 7 positions agree with TRBD1. Germline CDR1 reads SEHNR; CDR2 reads FQNEAQ (reference sequence). V shed 5 bases and J 4 bases; nucleotides not matched to a gene: 10. The length of the CDR3 is 15 residues. The CDR3 DNA is TGTGCCAGCAGCAGAACAGGGGCGCGATCCACTGAAGCTTTCTTT. It codes for CASSRTGARSTEAFF. Full variable domain (rest looked up from reference TRBV7-9 and TRBJ1-1): DTGVSQNPRHKITKRGQNVTFRCDPISEHNRLYWYRQTLGQGPEFLTYFQNEAQLEKSRLLSDRFSAERPKGSFSTLEIQRTEQGDSAMYLCASSRTGARSTEAFFGQGTRLTVV.

CDR3 bases: TGTGCCAGCAGTTTCGTCCAGGGCAAAGCTTTCTTT. The encoded protein is CASSFVQGKAFF. The chain combines TRBV28 with TRBJ1-1, with D possibly matching TRBD1 (5 bases). V was shortened by 3 bases and J by 9 bases, with 11 bases between the two germline ends. The CDR3 totals 12 residues. Per the germline V gene, CDR1 is MDHEN and CDR2 is SYDVKM.

This rearrangement joins TRBV7-2 to TRBJ2-2; possibly TRBD2 for D (6 bases). Germline lookup yields CDR1 SGHTA and CDR2 FQGNSA. This CDR3 is built from 16 residues. Trimming removed 3 bases at V and 0 bases at J, with 11 bases between. The CDR3 nucleotides read TGTGCCAGCAGCTTCACTAGCACAGCGAACACCGGGGAGCTGTTTTTT. Protein: CASSFTSTANTGELFF. Variable domain in full (rest from reference TRBV7-2 and TRBJ2-2): GAGVSQSPSNKVTEKGKDVELRCDPISGHTALYWYRQSLGQGLEFLIYFQGNSAPDKSGLPSDRFSAERTGGSVSTLTIQRTQQEDSAVYLCASSFTSTANTGELFFGEGSRLTVL.

The chain employs TRBV5-1 and TRBJ2-2; 8 bases map to TRBD2. The CDR3 is made up of 17 amino acids. Germline V gene sequence: CDR1 SGHRS, CDR2 YFSETQ. V was clipped by 1 base and J by 1 base; unmatched bases: 6. The CDR3 DNA sequence: TGCGCCAGCAGCTTGCAAAGCGGGGGAGTGAACACCGGGGAGCTGTTTTTT. Protein product: CASSLQSGGVNTGELFF. Full variable domain (outside the CDR3, taken from reference TRBV5-1 and TRBJ2-2): KAGVTQTPRYLIKTRGQQVTLSCSPISGHRSVSWYQQTPGQGLQFLFEYFSETQRNKGNFPGRFSGRQFSNSRSEMNVSTLELGDSALYLCASSLQSGGVNTGELFFGEGSRLTVL.

The genes are TRBV4-1 and TRBJ1-5, with D uncertain. V lost 1 base to trimming and J lost 3 bases, with 7 bases between them. This CDR3 contains 14 residues. Germline assignment: CDR1 MGHRA and CDR2 YSYEKL. The CDR3 spells CASSQVTPNQPQHF. The CDR3 region has the DNA TGCGCCAGCAGCCAAGTAACCCCCAATCAGCCCCAGCATTTT.

The chain has TRBV11-2 and TRBJ1-6; the D gene is possibly TRBD1 (5 bases). The CDR3 is 16 residues long. V was pared by 0 bases and J by 9 bases, with 15 bases between. CDR1 and CDR2 (germline): SGHAT, FQNNGV. The CDR3 region is CASSLEGPRVGSPLHF. Here the CDR3 DNA reads TGTGCCAGCAGCTTAGAAGGCCCCAGGGTGGGTTCACCCCTCCACTTT.

The DNA for the CDR3 is TGTGCCAGCAGCTCGACAGGGGTCACTGAAGCTTTCTTT. Protein product: CASSSTGVTEAFF. The chain couples TRBV7-8 to TRBJ1-1; 8 nucleotides align to TRBD1. CDR1 and CDR2 from the germline V gene are SGHVS and FQNEAQ. Trimming removed 4 bases from V and 4 bases from J; junction bases left unmatched: 2. This CDR3 is 13 amino acids long.

J is TRBJ1-2 and V is TRBV18, with D possibly matching TRBD1 (6 bases). V was shortened by 5 bases and J by 2 bases, with 12 bases between the two germline ends. Germline CDR1 KGHSH, CDR2 LQKENI. The CDR3 runs to 14 residues. The CDR3 nucleotides read TGTGCCAGCTCAGGAAGGACAGCCAACTATGGCTACACCTTC. Its translation is CASSGRTANYGYTF.

V usage is TRBV5-6 and J usage is TRBJ1-5; D remains ambiguous. The CDR3 is 19 residues long. Germline-derived CDR1 and CDR2 are SGHDT and YYEEEE. V was cut by 3 bases and J by 0 bases, with 22 bases left in between. The CDR3 DNA reads as TGTGCCAGCAGCTCGATGACGGGCGATAGAATCAATAGCAATCAGCCCCAGCATTTT. It encodes CASSSMTGDRINSNQPQHF.

The chain is built from TRBV19 and TRBJ2-3; 13 bases match TRBD2. The CDR3 is made up of 16 amino acids. Germline V lookup: CDR1 LNHDA, CDR2 SQIVND (reference sequence). Trimming at V came to 3 bases and at J to 2 bases, leaving 2 bases not matched to a gene. The CDR3 region is CASSIGTSGATDTQYF. The CDR3 DNA reads as TGTGCCAGTAGTATCGGGACTAGCGGGGCCACAGATACGCAGTATTTT.

This rearrangement joins TRBV9 to TRBJ1-2; D is unresolved. This CDR3 is built from 13 residues. The V end was cut by 4 bases, the J end by 6 bases, with 13 bases between. CDR1 is SGDLS and CDR2 is YYNGEE in the germline V gene. The CDR3 is CASSRGRQDGYTF. In nucleotides, the CDR3 is TGTGCCAGCAGCCGAGGACGGCAAGATGGCTACACCTTC.

The chain uses TRBV6-6 and TRBJ1-6; D is uncertain. V shed 2 bases and J shed 8 bases, with 13 bases lying between them. CDR1 MNHNY and CDR2 SVGAGI come from the germline V gene (reference sequence). The CDR3 contains 15 residues. The CDR3 is CASSYDTIGYSPLHF. CDR3 DNA: TGTGCCAGCAGTTACGATACCATAGGCTATTCACCCCTCCACTTT.

The chain is built from TRBV28 and TRBJ2-2; D remains ambiguous. CDR1 MDHEN and CDR2 SYDVKM come from the germline V gene. This CDR3 contains 12 residues. Trimming stripped 7 bases from V and 7 bases from J, with 10 bases between. CDR3 in amino acids: CASTFTHGELFF. In nucleotides, the CDR3 is TGTGCCAGCACCTTTACTCACGGGGAGCTGTTTTTT.

This clone was detected only once. The CDR3 DNA is TGTGCCAGCTCACCTGGGACAGGGATTCCCTCTTCCTACGAGCAGTACGTC. Translation: CASSPGTGIPSSYEQYV. The V and J genes are TRBV18 and TRBJ2-7; 9 nucleotides line up with TRBD1. The V gene's germline CDR1 is KGHSH and CDR2 LQKENI. V shed 3 bases and J 1 base; nucleotides not matched to a gene: 10. The CDR3 consists of 17 residues.

The chain couples TRBV24-1 to TRBJ2-2; 8 bases are a match to TRBD1. The CDR3 contains 16 residues. Losses at the gene ends were 4 bases for V and 6 bases for J; bases not matched to a gene: 9. Germline V lookup: CDR1 KGHDR, CDR2 SFDVKD. The CDR3 region is CATSDPSGTGPGELFF. In nucleotides, the CDR3 is TGTGCCACCAGTGACCCCTCCGGGACAGGACCCGGGGAGCTGTTTTTT.

The CDR3 DNA follows: TGTGCCACCAGCAGAGCCACTAACCACGAGCAGTACGTC. Translated: CATSRATNHEQYV. The J gene is TRBJ2-7, the V gene TRBV15; D gene uncertain. Germline CDR1 LNHNV, CDR2 YYDKDF (reference sequence). The ends were cut back, 1 base at V and 5 bases at J, with 9 bases in the middle. The CDR3 length is 13 residues.

V and J are TRBV29-1 and TRBJ2-1; D possibly corresponds to TRBD2 (5 bases). With 6 bases removed from V and 9 bases from J, the gap between germline ends came to 18 bases. Germline CDR1 SQVTM, CDR2 ANQGSEA. The length of the CDR3 is 13 residues. The CDR3 DNA follows: TGCAGCGTCGACGGCAAGCCGGCGGGTGAGCAGTTCTTC. Residues: CSVDGKPAGEQFF.

V usage is TRBV2 and J usage is TRBJ2-1; no clear D gene. The CDR3 sequence is 12 residues long. Germline V gives CDR1 SNHLY, CDR2 FYNNEI. Trimming removed 5 bases at V and 5 bases at J, with 7 bases between. CDR3 region: CASSLTHNEQFF. As DNA, the CDR3 is TGTGCCAGCAGTCTTACCCACAATGAGCAGTTCTTC.

The genes are TRBV19 and TRBJ1-2; D call uncertain. CDR3 length: 13 amino acids. With 5 bases removed from V and 0 bases from J, the gap between germline ends came to 7 bases. CDR1 is LNHDA, CDR2 SQIVND, per germline (reference sequence). Written as DNA, the CDR3 is TGTGCCAGTAGTTGGATCGCTAACTATGGCTACACCTTC. It encodes CASSWIANYGYTF.

The V call is TRBV10-2, the J call TRBJ2-7; no definite D call. The CDR3 runs 12 residues. In germline, CDR1 is WSHSY, CDR2 SAAADI. V lost 5 bases and J 3 bases, leaving 8 bases between the germline ends. CDR3 sequence (DNA): TGCGCCAGCAGTCCCAGCAACTACGAGCAGTACGTC. Translation: CASSPSNYEQYV.

Only one count was recorded for this clone. The chain links TRBV24-1 to TRBJ1-2; weak D call: TRBD1 (5 bases). CDR1 and CDR2 from the germline V gene are KGHDR and SFDVKD. The CDR3 runs 12 residues. The V end was cut by 6 bases, the J end by 7 bases, with 11 bases between. The chain's CDR3 is CATSSGAGGYTF. The CDR3 coding sequence is TGTGCCACCAGTTCCGGGGCGGGTGGCTACACCTTC.

The chain recombines TRBV18 with TRBJ1-4, with a tentative D call TRBD1 (6 bases). CDR3 size: 14 residues. V shed 3 bases and J shed 5 bases, with 10 bases lying between them. Per the germline V gene, CDR1 is KGHSH and CDR2 is LQKENI. For the CDR3, the DNA is TGTGCCAGCTCACCTCAGGGGTTAAATGAAAAACTGTTTTTT. Encoded protein: CASSPQGLNEKLFF.

The count of this clone is one. CDR3 nucleotide sequence: TGCAGCGTTGCCTGGGACAGGGTCCAAGAGACCCAGTACTTC. Its protein is CSVAWDRVQETQYF. The chain combines TRBV29-1 with TRBJ2-5; 9 bases are shared with TRBD1. J gave up 1 base and V 4 bases, and 4 bases lay outside the gene matches. Germline CDR1 and CDR2: SQVTM and ANQGSEA. The CDR3 loop spans 14 amino acids.

The chain combines TRBV12-3 or TRBV12-4 with TRBJ2-1, with a weak D call TRBD1 (6 bases). Trimming left V 5 bases short and J 9 bases short, with 8 bases between. The CDR3 has 11 amino acids. The CDR3 spells CASSQGGEQFF. CDR3 DNA: TGTGCCAGCAGTCAAGGGGGTGAGCAGTTCTTC.